This TCR beta chain was recorded in a study of control samples from healthy donors and cancer patients. Trimming removed 4 bases from V and 3 bases from J, with 21 bases in between. The CDR3 loop spans 17 amino acids. CDR1 and CDR2 from the germline V gene are LGHDT and YNNKEL (reference sequence). Profiling relied on immunoSEQ multiplex PCR, and the TCRdb table lists in-frame clones only, not all of them. The repertoire holds about 200,000 clones, with 91% as singletons. This chain connects TRBV3-1 (or the pseudogene TRBV3-2) to TRBJ1-2, with unresolved D. The sample taken for sequencing was blood. The TCR sequence derives from a young man in good health. CDR3 region: CASSPAYSRATYYGYTF. CDR3 coding DNA: TGTGCCAGCAGCCCGGCCTACAGCAGAGCAACCTACTATGGCTACACCTTC.